This TCR beta chain appears in the sequencing data of a study of beta chain features in type 1 diabetes (dated by TCRdb to the late 2010s). As for the study more broadly: Patients and healthy donors did not differ in mean age, gender distribution, total cell number or subset yield. A total of approximately 100,000,000 sorted cells were examined across all samples, and the number of cells per subset was strongly correlated with RNA yield. Regulatory and stem cell-like memory subsets were obtained from only 8 patients and about 8 healthy donors, while naive and central memory subsets were obtained from all 28 donors. The study compared TCRB repertoires of sorted circulating CD4+ T cell subsets between recently diagnosed type 1 diabetes patients and matched healthy donors.

Broad study findings and their caveats: At VDJ recombination sites, patients with type 1 diabetes made fewer insertions and deleted more nucleotides, a pattern implying thymic rearrangement abnormalities. Because cDNA was sequenced instead of genomic DNA, highly expressing activated cells could be over-represented, though the groups showed no difference in activation or CD3 levels. PCR may preferentially amplify shorter templates, but because patient and control samples were amplified and corrected together, any resulting skew would affect both groups equally. Because the HLA sub-analyses included only small numbers of individuals, any influence of HLA type on TCRB rearrangement was left unresolved. Type 1 diabetes patients showed a moderate but significant shortening of TCRB CDR3 length in all four CD4+ subsets. Naive, central memory and regulatory TCRB repertoires appeared to be more similar among patients than among healthy donors.

The entire amount of isolated RNA was reverse transcribed using the High Capacity cDNA Reverse Transcription Kit, so the sequenced TCRB transcripts were expressed ones. Naive, central memory and regulatory T cell samples underwent deep immunoSEQ sequencing, averaging approximately 3.3 million total reads per sample. Sorted cells were lysed in RLT buffer, and RNA was extracted using DNase-treated RNeasy Micro or Mini kits according to cell number. To prevent cross-contamination, every cell subset was processed on its own, while patient and healthy donor samples were processed together. The immunoSEQ multiplex PCR was used to amplify TCRB sequences from cDNA, yielding 87-bp fragments that span the CDR3 region. Sequencing of the amplicons was done on the Illumina HiSeq platform. The paper's data handling went like this. PCR bias was computationally corrected using synthetic template baselines, reads within Hamming distance 2 were collapsed, and singletons that could not be merged were discarded. Reads were aligned to IMGT to assign V, D and J genes, CDR3 length, and insertions or deletions at six rearrangement sites. Within each subset, clonotype counts were normalized to the number of sorted cells before true diversity and Gini coefficients were calculated with the tcR R package. The overlap coefficient, calculated on TCRB nucleotide sequences, was used to measure repertoire sharing. Out-of-frame TCRB sequences from naive cells were analyzed to stand in for the pre-selection repertoire. Sourced from immuneACCESS, this table was stored by TCRdb with only in-frame sequences that have V and J called. A share of the clones is absent; for the studies checked, an unresolved V gene accounts for under half, and the remainder has no known explanation. V and J calls and clone size are given by that table; D and trimming were obtained from the DNA. The table for this sample lists 640,000 or so clones; around an eighth of them were counted only once. The ten largest clonotypes hold 0.02% to 0.025% of the sample.

The CDR3, from cysteine to phenylalanine, totals 11 residues. Of the read, only the CDR3 DNA is kept; its 33 bases are in frame from base 1. The germline V gene (reference sequence) gives CDR1 as GTSNPN and CDR2 as SVGIG. The junction shows trimming of 2 bases on V and 4 bases on J, plus 6 bases between the germline ends. In regard to this clone: This clone's antigen is unknown. No qualities accompany the bases; no much larger clone lies one base away. This sample includes further DNA sequences coding for the same CDR3.

Each donor gave one peripheral blood draw, averaging roughly 100 mL, which was collected into heparinised tubes. Using a panel that included CD45RO, CCR7, CD25, CD127, CD95 and CD27, naive, central memory, regulatory and stem cell-like memory CD4+ T cells were sorted on a BD FACSAria II. A purity above 95% was achieved for all sorted populations. PBMCs were isolated immediately by Lymphoprep density gradient centrifugation and stained directly without culture. So that batch effects would be minimized, each experiment stained and sorted samples in pairs, pairing one healthy donor with one patient. The sequence joins TRBV30 to TRBJ2-7; the D gene is not confidently resolved. This TCR came from a man aged 18-30 years with type 1 diabetes. The sample was naive CD4+ T cells from blood. The intended sense of this specimen's cell subset or site label: true naive CD4+ T cells. The CDR3 region has the sequence CAWSPGYEQYF. At the DNA level, the sequence is TGTGCCTGGAGTCCCGGTTACGAGCAGTACTTC.